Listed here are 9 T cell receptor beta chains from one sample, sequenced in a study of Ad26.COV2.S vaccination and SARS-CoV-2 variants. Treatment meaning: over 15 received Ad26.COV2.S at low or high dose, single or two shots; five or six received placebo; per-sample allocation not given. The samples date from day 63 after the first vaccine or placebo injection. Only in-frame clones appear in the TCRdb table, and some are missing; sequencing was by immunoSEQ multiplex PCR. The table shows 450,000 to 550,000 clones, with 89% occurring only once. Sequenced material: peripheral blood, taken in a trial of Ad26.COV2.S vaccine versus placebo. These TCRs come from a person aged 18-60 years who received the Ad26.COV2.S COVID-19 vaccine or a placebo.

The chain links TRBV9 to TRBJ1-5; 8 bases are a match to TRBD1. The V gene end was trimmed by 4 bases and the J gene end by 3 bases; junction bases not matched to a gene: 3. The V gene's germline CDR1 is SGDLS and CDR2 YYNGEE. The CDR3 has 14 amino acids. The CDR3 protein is CASSSGQDNQPQHF. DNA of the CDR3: TGTGCCAGCAGCTCGGGACAGGACAATCAGCCCCAGCATTTT.

CDR3 in amino acids: CASSFPGVKYF. CDR3 nucleotide sequence: TGTGCCAGCAGTTTCCCAGGGGTTAAGTACTTC. The J gene is TRBJ2-7, the V gene TRBV28, with D possibly matching TRBD1 (6 bases). This CDR3 spans 11 amino acids. In germline, CDR1 is MDHEN, CDR2 SYDVKM. The V end was cut by 3 bases, the J end by 11 bases, with 11 bases between.

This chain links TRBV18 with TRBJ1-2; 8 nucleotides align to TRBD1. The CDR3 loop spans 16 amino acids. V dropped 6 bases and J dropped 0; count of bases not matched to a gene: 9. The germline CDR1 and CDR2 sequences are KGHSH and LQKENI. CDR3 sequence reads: CASSPVGTGTNYGYTF. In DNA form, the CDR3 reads TGTGCCAGCTCGCCAGTTGGGACAGGAACTAACTATGGCTACACCTTC.

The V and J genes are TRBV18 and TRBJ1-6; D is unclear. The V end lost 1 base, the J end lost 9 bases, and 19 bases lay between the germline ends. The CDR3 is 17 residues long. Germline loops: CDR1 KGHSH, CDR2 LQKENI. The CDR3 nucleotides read TGTGCCAGCTCACCACAACGGATTTTCGGGAATTTTTCACCCCTCCACTTT. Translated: CASSPQRIFGNFSPLHF.

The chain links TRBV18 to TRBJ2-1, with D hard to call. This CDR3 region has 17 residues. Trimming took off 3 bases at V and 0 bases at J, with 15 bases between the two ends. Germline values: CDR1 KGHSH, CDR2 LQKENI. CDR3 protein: CASSPFQVGSSYNEQFF. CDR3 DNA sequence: TGTGCCAGCTCACCCTTCCAGGTCGGAAGCTCCTACAATGAGCAGTTCTTC.

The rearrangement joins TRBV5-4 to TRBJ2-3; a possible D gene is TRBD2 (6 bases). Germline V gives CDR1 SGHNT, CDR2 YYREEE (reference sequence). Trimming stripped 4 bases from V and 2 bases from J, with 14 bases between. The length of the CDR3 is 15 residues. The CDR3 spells CASSGDSPYTDTQYF. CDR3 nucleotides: TGTGCCAGCAGCGGGGACTCGCCCTACACAGATACGCAGTATTTT.

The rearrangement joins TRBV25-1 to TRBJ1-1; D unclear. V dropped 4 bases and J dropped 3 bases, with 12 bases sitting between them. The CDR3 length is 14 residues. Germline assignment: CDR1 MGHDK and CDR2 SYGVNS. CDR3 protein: CASSVSEADTEAFF. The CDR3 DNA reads TGTGCCAGCAGTGTCTCGGAGGCGGACACTGAAGCTTTCTTT.

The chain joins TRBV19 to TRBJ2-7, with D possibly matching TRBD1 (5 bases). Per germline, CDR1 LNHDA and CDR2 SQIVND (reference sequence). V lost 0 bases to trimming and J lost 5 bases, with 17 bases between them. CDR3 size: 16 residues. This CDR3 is CASSIDAWQRGDEQYF. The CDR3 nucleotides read TGTGCCAGTAGTATAGATGCGTGGCAAAGGGGCGACGAGCAGTACTTC.

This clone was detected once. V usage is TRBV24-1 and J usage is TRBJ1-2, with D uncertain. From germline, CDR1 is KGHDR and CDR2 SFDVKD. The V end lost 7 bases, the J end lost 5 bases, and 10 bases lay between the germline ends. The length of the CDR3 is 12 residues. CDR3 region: CATSEDSYGYTF. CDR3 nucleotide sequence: TGTGCCACCAGCGAAGACTCTTATGGCTACACCTTC.